A selection of T cell receptor beta chains follows, all from one sample in a study of CD8+CD57+ T cells in acquired aplastic anemia. A single record per CDR3 protein comes from TCRdb applying MiXCR to the reads. Of 200,000 to 250,000 distinct CDR3 sequences listed, roughly 55% were seen once; the top ten hold roughly 29%. Material: sorted CD4+, CD8+, or CD8+CD57+ T cells (not recorded which) from PBMCs. The receptors were gathered from a human donor in good health. The CDR3 runs from the conserved cysteine through the conserved F or W. Each record gives: J gene, clone size, D gene, V gene, CDR3 protein, CDR3 DNA. D genes are given only for firm matches. Clone size is shown for a subset of rows, as once, few, many or a class of expanded clone.

>TRBJ2-5|once|TRBD2|TRBV12-3/TRBV12-4
CASRDGLAGEEQYF
TGTGCCAGCAGAGACGGACTAGCGGGAGAGGAGCAGTACTTC
>TRBJ2-7|many|NA|TRBV7-9
CASSLTGASVAEQYF
TGTGCCAGCAGCTTAACCGGGGCCTCAGTCGCCGAGCAGTACTTC
>TRBJ1-3|NA|TRBD1|TRBV7-3
CASSSDREGNTIYF
TGTGCCAGCAGCTCAGACAGGGAAGGGAACACCATATATTTT
>TRBJ2-7|few|NA|TRBV5-1
CASSLGVGFTYEQYF
TGCGCCAGCAGCTTGGGGGTAGGGTTTACCTACGAGCAGTACTTC
>TRBJ2-7|medium-sized|NA|TRBV20-1
CSAPGDVTHEQYF
TGCAGTGCTCCGGGGGACGTTACCCACGAGCAGTACTTC
>TRBJ2-7|NA|NA|TRBV5-1
CASSPLRQLGFEQYF
TGCGCCAGCAGCCCTCTCCGACAGTTAGGTTTCGAGCAGTACTTC
>TRBJ2-1|NA|NA|TRBV29-1
CSAGRVSLYNEQFF
TGCAGCGCGGGGAGAGTTTCCCTGTACAATGAGCAGTTCTTC
>TRBJ2-7|many|TRBD2|TRBV11-3
CASSLDADGAGLYEQYF
TGTGCCAGCAGCCTAGACGCTGACGGAGCGGGGCTATACGAGCAGTACTTC
>TRBJ1-5|few|NA|TRBV2
CATRPSGYSNQPQHF
TGTGCCACCCGTCCGTCGGGGTATAGCAATCAGCCCCAGCATTTT
>TRBJ1-5|NA|NA|TRBV15
CATSRDYEYSNQPQHF
TGTGCCACCAGCAGAGATTATGAGTATAGCAATCAGCCCCAGCATTTT
>TRBJ2-1|many|TRBD2|TRBV27
CASGRLAGGTEQFF
TGTGCCAGCGGTCGGCTAGCGGGGGGGACTGAGCAGTTCTTC
>TRBJ2-3|few|NA|TRBV5-1
CASSGTYNEQYF
TGCGCCAGCAGCGGGACATACAATGAGCAGTATTTT
>TRBJ2-3|NA|TRBD2|TRBV19
CASSISPGLADTQYF
TGTGCCAGTAGTATCTCCCCCGGACTAGCAGATACGCAGTATTTT
>TRBJ1-6|NA|NA|TRBV25-1
CASSEGRSNPPLHF
TGTGCCAGCAGTGAAGGACGGTCTAATCCACCCCTCCACTTT
>TRBJ2-3|few|NA|TRBV5-6
CASSFRTASTDTQYF
TGTGCCAGCAGCTTCCGGACGGCTAGCACAGATACGCAGTATTTT
>TRBJ1-2|NA|NA|TRBV10-3
CAISISSYTF
TGTGCCATCAGCATTTCTAGCTACACCTTC
>TRBJ1-4|NA|TRBD1|TRBV15
CATSREGQGATNEKLFF
TGTGCCACCAGCAGAGAGGGACAGGGTGCAACTAATGAAAAACTGTTTTTT
>TRBJ2-1|few|NA|TRBV7-3
CASSLTQDSPEQFF
TGTGCCAGCAGCTTAACCCAGGACTCTCCTGAGCAGTTCTTC
>TRBJ2-1|NA|TRBD2|TRBV19
CAGSISGGTYNEQFF
TGTGCCGGTAGTATATCGGGAGGTACTTACAATGAGCAGTTCTTC
>TRBJ1-4|many|TRBD1|TRBV7-8
CASSSGQKNEKLFF
TGTGCCAGCAGCTCGGGACAGAAGAATGAAAAACTGTTTTTT
>TRBJ2-3|once|TRBD2|TRBV7-9
CASSGDRTSGSLTEADTQYF
TGTGCCAGCAGCGGCGACAGGACTAGCGGGAGCCTAACTGAGGCAGATACGCAGTATTTT
>TRBJ1-6|NA|TRBD1|TRBV6-6
CASSEVQGAGSPLHF
TGTGCCAGCAGTGAAGTACAGGGGGCAGGCTCACCCCTCCACTTT
>TRBJ1-1|many|TRBD1|TRBV28
CASTETGGWWAFF
TGTGCCAGCACCGAAACAGGGGGGTGGTGGGCTTTCTTT
>TRBJ2-1|many|NA|TRBV4-1
CASSQIGTNEQFF
TGCGCCAGCAGCCAAATAGGGACCAATGAGCAGTTCTTC
>TRBJ2-5|NA|NA|TRBV13
CASSSTGPQETQYF
TGTGCCAGCAGCTCAACAGGGCCCCAAGAGACCCAGTACTTC
>TRBJ2-6|NA|NA|TRBV28
CASSLAPLGSGANVLTF
TGTGCCAGCAGTTTAGCCCCCCTAGGCTCTGGGGCCAACGTCCTGACTTTC
>TRBJ2-7|few|NA|TRBV7-8
CASSLSGLGEQYF
TGTGCCAGCAGCTTATCAGGGTTAGGGGAGCAGTACTTC
>TRBJ1-5|NA|TRBD1|TRBV24-1
CATYRGQPQHF
TGTGCCACCTACAGGGGACAGCCCCAGCATTTT
>TRBJ1-3|NA|NA|TRBV7-3
CASSTREGPGNTIYF
TGTGCCAGCAGCACCAGGGAGGGACCTGGAAACACCATATATTTT